Listed below are T cell receptor beta chains from one sample, sequenced in a study of shared clonotypes between healthy human individuals. Profiled with immunoSEQ multiplex PCR; TCRdb holds only in-frame clones, not every one. The data show 1 million to 1.3 million clones, about four fifths seen once. The sequenced material came from memory CD4+ T cells from PBMCs. These receptors came from a man aged 18 to 29 in good health. Some clones in this sample may be carry-over from other donors' samples. Both conserved end residues are part of each CDR3. D genes are given only for firm matches. Clone size is stated in some rows and not others, as once, few, many or a class when expanded.

D gene,J gene,clone size,V gene,CDR3 DNA,CDR3 protein
NA,TRBJ2-2,NA,TRBV7-8,TGTGCCAGCAGCTCCCGACGGAGGCGGGGCCCCGACACCGGGGAGCTGTTTTTT,CASSSRRRRGPDTGELFF
NA,TRBJ2-3,NA,TRBV6-1,TGTGCCAGCAGTGTCTTGGCAGGGTCTGGCGATACGCAGTATTTT,CASSVLAGSGDTQYF
NA,TRBJ1-2,once,TRBV5-1,TGCGCCAGCAGTCGTGAGTCTTCAGGGCCCCTCTATGGCTACACCTTC,CASSRESSGPLYGYTF
TRBD1,TRBJ1-2,few,TRBV5-1,TGCGCCAGCAGCTTGGTCCCCCCGGGACAGGGGATGCTTAACTATGGCTACACCTTC,CASSLVPPGQGMLNYGYTF
TRBD2,TRBJ2-2,NA,TRBV5-4,TGTGCCAGCAGCCCTGGGGCTAGCGGACTACCCGGGGAGCTGTTTTTT,CASSPGASGLPGELFF
TRBD2,TRBJ2-7,NA,TRBV5-6,TGTGCCAGCAGCTTGAGTTCTAGCGGGAGCTACGAGCAGTACTTC,CASSLSSSGSYEQYF
TRBD2,TRBJ2-3,many,TRBV11-2,TGTGCCAGCAGCTCCGGGACTAGCGGGAGGGTCAATACGCAGTATTTT,CASSSGTSGRVNTQYF
TRBD1,TRBJ1-3,NA,TRBV18,TGTGCCAGCTCTGTACGGGACAGTCCCGTCCTCTCTGGAAACACCATATATTTT,CASSVRDSPVLSGNTIYF
TRBD1,TRBJ1-1,NA,TRBV28,TGTGCCAGCAGTGGAAGACAGGGGAGGGGGGGTCGCACTGAAGCTTTCTTT,CASSGRQGRGGRTEAFF
NA,TRBJ2-2,NA,TRBV7-9,TGTGCCAGGCGAAGTAAGGATACCGCCGGGGAGCTGTTTTTT,CARRSKDTAGELFF
TRBD1,TRBJ1-1,NA,TRBV7-2,TGTGCCAGCAGCTTAGCGGACAGGGGGCAAGCTTTCTTT,CASSLADRGQAFF
NA,TRBJ1-5,few,TRBV7-9,TGTGCCAGCAGCTTGGGGGCTAATCAGCCCCAGCATTTT,CASSLGANQPQHF
TRBD2,TRBJ2-2,NA,TRBV7-9,TGTGCCAGCAGCTCCGGTCTAGCGGGAACCGGGGAGCTGTTTTTT,CASSSGLAGTGELFF
NA,TRBJ1-1,NA,TRBV6-5,TGTGCCAGCAGAACAGGGACTGAAGCTTTCTTT,CASRTGTEAFF
NA,TRBJ2-2,NA,TRBV2,TGTGCCAGCAGTGAACTTCGGTTCACCGGGGAGCTGTTTTTT,CASSELRFTGELFF
TRBD1,TRBJ1-1,once,TRBV5-6,TGTGCCAGCAGCTTGCTCCCAGGGGGGGGCACTGAAGCTTTCTTT,CASSLLPGGGTEAFF
NA,TRBJ2-3,once,TRBV29-1,TGCAGCGTTCTACCGGCGGGCTCAAGCACAGATACGCAGTATTTT,CSVLPAGSSTDTQYF
NA,TRBJ2-7,NA,TRBV11-3,TGTGCCAGCAGCCAGGGACAAGGCGAGCAGTACTTC,CASSQGQGEQYF
NA,TRBJ1-5,NA,TRBV19,TGTGCCAGTAGATCACCAAGGCTGGGGCAGCCCCAGCATTTT,CASRSPRLGQPQHF
TRBD1,TRBJ2-5,NA,TRBV9,TGTGCCAGCAGCGTAGACAGGGGGTGGGAGACCCAGTACTTC,CASSVDRGWETQYF
TRBD2,TRBJ2-3,NA,TRBV10-3,TGTGCCATCAGTGAGTCGATATCCAGCGGGAGGCCCACGCAGTATTTT,CAISESISSGRPTQYF
NA,TRBJ2-3,NA,TRBV19,TGTGCCAGTAGTATAAAGCGGAGAGATACGCAGTATTTT,CASSIKRRDTQYF
TRBD2,TRBJ2-1,NA,TRBV5-1,TGCGCCAGCAGCTTGGAGGCGGGAGAATTGGGTGAGCAGTTCTTC,CASSLEAGELGEQFF
NA,TRBJ2-7,NA,TRBV25-1,TGTGCCAGCGCGGGACAGCTTCCCTACGAGCAGTACTTC,CASAGQLPYEQYF
NA,TRBJ2-7,NA,TRBV7-2,TGTGCCAGCAGCTCGGTCACAGGGGCGGGGGGCTACTACGAGCAGTACTTC,CASSSVTGAGGYYEQYF
NA,TRBJ1-1,NA,TRBV14,TGTGCCAGCAGCCACCCACCCAGGAGCACTGAAGCTTTCTTT,CASSHPPRSTEAFF
NA,TRBJ1-1,NA,TRBV30,TGTGCCTGGAATCGGCTGGGTAACACTGTAGCTTTCTTT,CAWNRLGNTVAFF
NA,TRBJ1-5,once,TRBV18,TGTGCCAGCTCACCTCCGGGGGGCCAGCCCCAGCATTTT,CASSPPGGQPQHF
TRBD1,TRBJ2-1,NA,TRBV5-6,TGTGCCAGCAGCTTGGGGACAGGGTACAATGAGCAGTTCTTC,CASSLGTGYNEQFF
NA,TRBJ1-2,many,TRBV18,TGTGCCAGCTCACCACCTCTAATTGTCGGGGGGCTGCGTGGCTACACCTTC,CASSPPLIVGGLRGYTF
TRBD1,TRBJ2-1,NA,TRBV4-1,TGCGCCAGCAGCCGCACCGGGACAGGGGCTTACAATGAGCAGTTCTTC,CASSRTGTGAYNEQFF
TRBD2,TRBJ2-2,NA,TRBV28,TGTGCCAGCAGTTTACGCAGAACTAGCGGGAGTGGGGCCGGGGAGCTGTTTTTT,CASSLRRTSGSGAGELFF
TRBD2,TRBJ2-7,once,TRBV5-4,TGTGCCAGCAGCTTGCCCGGGACTAGCGGGACGGGCGAGCAGTACTTC,CASSLPGTSGTGEQYF
NA,TRBJ1-1,once,TRBV9,TGTGCCAGCAGCCCCGTGGGGGGGATGAACACTGAAGCTTTCTTT,CASSPVGGMNTEAFF
TRBD2,TRBJ2-4,NA,TRBV2,TGTGCCAGCAGGGTTGGGAGGGCTATCATTCAGTACTTC,CASRVGRAIIQYF